This T cell receptor beta chain is drawn from a study of regulatory T cells in long-lasting Graves disease. Construction of the TCR beta libraries employed iRepertoire HTBI primers in conjunction with Arm-PCR of CDR3 regions. TCRdb itself ran the multiplex PCR reads through MiXCR, one entry per CDR3 protein. In the table there are fewer than 650,000 distinct CDR3 sequences, about 16% of which are singletons. The time point is: newly diagnosed GD, antithyroid drugs for less than 3 months. The TCR library used RNA extracted from PBMCs. Deletions cut 7 bases from V and 0 bases from J, with 13 bases between. The CDR3 has 15 amino acids. These data were likewise used in another study, on T cells in Graves' hyperthyroidism and ophthalmopathy. This second study notes: Graves' hyperthyroidism was deemed stable absent ophthalmopathy progression within 18 months.

The receptor was isolated from a man aged 18 to 29 with Graves disease. The rearrangement uses TRBV12-3 or TRBV12-4 and TRBJ1-3; no clear D. Sequencing used peripheral blood mononuclear cells (PBMCs), obtained at new diagnosis, from a patient treated with antithyroid drugs. In nucleotides, the CDR3 is TGTGCCAGCACCGCAAGCCCACGCTCTGGAAACACCATATATTTT. Its protein is CASTASPRSGNTIYF.